Listed here is a single T cell receptor (beta chain). Its antigen is not yet known. Per-nucleotide qualities are absent, and no much larger clonotype sits a single base away. The data belong to a study of shared clonotypes between healthy human individuals (dated by TCRdb to between 2020 and 2021). Study-wide context: The cohort comprised two women and a few men aged 18 to 49 years. For each donor, three plates each were used for CD4 naive and CD4 memory, two plates were used for CD8 naive, and one plate was used for CD8 memory. The study deeply sequenced blood TCR repertoires of about 5 healthy adults to estimate repertoire size and the extent of clonotype sharing between individuals. Different laboratories and diverse techniques were used to prepare libraries and sequence TCR repertoires, to increase sequencing depth and limit assay-specific biases. Each donor's leukapheresis produced roughly between roughly 0.9 and 8.9 billion PBMCs. General study outcomes and caveats: Incomplete sequencing was indicated by rarefaction of sorted-subset datasets, despite the large sequencing depth. Compared with non-shared clonotypes, clonotypes shared by all four sorted-subset donors had higher generation probabilities. Sampling was restricted to blood, and TCR repertoires in tissue are likely to differ from TCR repertoires in blood. The genetic and exposure-history diversity represented was limited by the small number of donors. When a handful of donors were compared, the shared fraction of clonotypes was roughly 4.8% for naive CD4, approximately 3.3% for naive CD8, about 2.4% for memory CD4, and 0.4% for memory CD8. Pairwise subsampling led to the expectation that sequencing depth would affect the degree of clonotype sharing among donors. Naive subsets generally had larger estimated clonotype richness than memory subsets did.

The CDR3 goes from the cysteine to the phenylalanine over 13 residues. Only the CDR3 region is kept as DNA, spanning 39 bases read in frame from base 1. V and J lose 3 bases and 4 bases, and a span of 10 bases separates them. The CDR1 and CDR2 encoded by the germline V gene are SGDLS and YYNGEE. TCR CDR3 regions were amplified from genomic DNA by multiplex PCR using the deep immunoSEQ assay. Genomic DNA extracted from each cell subset was distributed evenly over all wells of several immunoSEQ 96-well plates, and each plate served as one replicate. For sorted subsets, roughly 0.2 ug genomic DNA, equal to 30,000 to 35,000 T cell genomes, was loaded into each replicate PCR. Purified libraries were measured with a Qubit 3.0 fluorometer, size-checked on a Bioanalyzer 2100, and measured again with the KAPA Library Quantification kit. A separate single-read 150-cycle Illumina NextSeq 550 flow cell was used to sequence each immunoSEQ 96-well plate. The source study handled its data this way. Because only junctional sequences without quality scores were contained in the immunoSEQ output, filtering matching that applied to full-length reads could not be performed. To assign V/J genes and CDR3, sequences were annotated against IMGT germline references using PyIR, a Python wrapper for IgBLAST v1.9. Reads were removed for weak V/J assignments (E-value above 1e-6), missing CDR3, stop codons, out-of-frame junctions, or ambiguous translated residues. V3J clonotypes were defined as sequences sharing an identical inferred V gene, J gene, and CDR3 amino acid sequence. Percentage overlap between repertoires was computed as shared unique clonotypes divided by the size of the smaller repertoire. Richness of each repertoire was evaluated using RTK rarefaction, the Chao1 estimator, and Recon v2.1 estimates of unobserved clonotypes. OLGA was used to compute generation probabilities for all TCRbeta clonotypes that the gDNA method yielded from four donors. TCRdb took this table from immuneACCESS and kept in-frame rearrangements with V and J called. Such tables lack part of the clones; where checked against another copy, unresolved V genes explain under half of the gap, and the rest is unexplained. The V and J calls and clone size come from that table; D and trimming were worked out from the DNA. Across this sample there are around 1.9 million clones, with about 93% seen only once. The ten largest account for roughly 1.7% of the sample.

CD8 naive samples consisted of CD45RO-negative cells that were positively selected for CCR7, yielding a CD45RA+CCR7+ population without TemRA cells. The donors were healthy, HIV-negative adults who had no recently reported acute infections or vaccinations. Every donor was a Caucasian adult residing in Nashville, Tennessee, USA. Blood was collected by leukapheresis, and PBMCs were isolated by Ficoll-Histopaque density gradient centrifugation and then cryopreserved in liquid nitrogen vapor phase. Analytical flow cytometry was used to check the purity and quantity of every magnetically sorted T cell population. From each sorted fraction, genomic DNA was isolated and quantified by UV absorbance on a Nanodrop 2000c.

The origin of this receptor is a man aged 18 to 35 in good health. Some clones in this sample may be carry-over from other donors' samples. The specimen sequenced was naive CD8+ T cells from PBMCs. The cell subset or site label on this specimen signifies: CD45RA+CCR7+. The rearranged chain carries TRBV9 and TRBJ1-2, with the D gene call left open. The DNA is TGTGCCAGCAGCGGGCTAGGACGCTATGGCTACACCTTC. It specifies CASSGLGRYGYTF.